This TCR beta chain was sequenced during a study of blood T cell repertoires in COVID-19 (TCRdb year 2020). Background on the whole study: The collaborator samples originated in the United States, Italy and Spain and spanned the acute and convalescent phases of COVID-19. The material from the prospective study consisted of cDNA or gDNA derived from T cells, B-cell-depleted T cells, or PBMCs. The dataset comprised deeply sampled blood TCRbeta repertoires from subjects exposed to, actively infected with, or recovered from COVID-19. The repertoires were released in a freely available public database intended as a resource for research on the immune response to SARS-CoV-2. Samples were obtained from the ongoing ImmuneRACE study (first 160 participants) and from over a thousand subjects provided by 6 global collaborators. A de-identified subject ID, COVID-19 status, age in years and sex were almost always included in the sample metadata. Where available, HLA class I and class II types were obtained from metadata supplied by the sample provider rather than from assay-based typing.

CDR1 and CDR2, per the germline V gene, are MNHEY and SVGAGI. Reading from cysteine to phenylalanine, the CDR3 counts 15 amino acids. CDR3 DNA only is kept here, 45 bases in frame from base 1. At the junction V is shortened by 5 bases and J by 6 bases; bases outside the gene matches: 7. A note on this clone: Its cognate antigen has yet to be identified. It has no much larger one-base neighbor in the sample; base qualities were not kept.

Collaborating institutions collected whole blood in K2EDTA tubes following their own protocols. For TCRbeta analysis, collaborator samples were shipped as frozen whole blood, as isolated PBMCs, or as DNA extracted from either sample type. Results and caveats for the whole study, not just this receptor: How much clinical and demographic metadata was included differed by source and by participant, and the metadata was provided uncurated.

TCRbeta CDR3 regions were amplified from genomic DNA by means of the immunoSEQ Assay, a bias-controlled multiplex PCR. The authors' pipeline ran thus. The number of nucleated cells in each sample was estimated by amplification of reference gene primers within the assay. To quantify the absolute abundance of each unique TCRbeta CDR3 rearrangement, sequence reads were collapsed and filtered. For each sample, productive Simpson clonality was calculated by taking the square root of Simpson's diversity index across productive rearrangements. Here the immuneACCESS table is served through TCRdb, limited to in-frame sequences with V and J called. Missing clones are a known gap in these copies; in checked studies unresolved V genes cover under half, and the rest lacks a known reason. The V and J calls and clone size were taken over from that table, and D and trimming were inferred from the DNA. Recorded for this sample are 70,000 or so clones; roughly 88% of them occurred a single time. The top ten hold roughly 2.5% of the sample.

The rearrangement joined TRBV6-5 to TRBJ1-5; the junction holds 10 bases that match TRBD1. Sequencing was done on a sample of peripheral blood. The clonotype comes from an elderly man with active or convalescent COVID-19. This receptor carries the CDR3 CASSTRDRGVQPQHF. The nucleotide sequence reads as follows: TGTGCCAGCAGTACCCGGGACAGGGGCGTTCAGCCCCAGCATTTT.